These T cell receptor beta chains were read from a single sample in a study of blood T cell repertoires in COVID-19. Generated by immunoSEQ multiplex PCR, the TCRdb table keeps only in-frame clones and is missing some. The profile shows about 140,000 clones, around four fifths of them singletons. Sequencing was done on a sample of peripheral blood. Receptor source: a man in his sixties who had recovered from COVID-19. CDR3s include the opening cysteine and the closing phenylalanine or tryptophan. The D gene is left open where the match is weak. For some rows the clone size is stated as once, few or many, or as a class when expanded; others skip it.

V gene: TRBV5-1; D gene: TRBD1; clone size: -; J gene: TRBJ1-4; CDR3 DNA: TGCGCCAGCAGCTTGGGCAGGGGGCGAGCGGATGAAAAACTGTTTTTT; CDR3 protein: CASSLGRGRADEKLFF
V gene: TRBV2; D gene: -; clone size: -; J gene: TRBJ2-5; CDR3 DNA: TGTGCCAGCAGTGAAGCGGGCAGGTTAAAGACCCAGTACTTC; CDR3 protein: CASSEAGRLKTQYF
V gene: TRBV5-1; D gene: TRBD1; clone size: -; J gene: TRBJ2-1; CDR3 DNA: TGCGCCAGCAGCACGACAGGGCATGAGCAGTTCTTC; CDR3 protein: CASSTTGHEQFF
V gene: TRBV19; D gene: -; clone size: -; J gene: TRBJ1-2; CDR3 DNA: TGTGCCAGTATCCCTTCATCTTCTGCGGGATATGGCTACACCTTC; CDR3 protein: CASIPSSSAGYGYTF
V gene: TRBV11-3; D gene: TRBD2; clone size: -; J gene: TRBJ2-3; CDR3 DNA: TGTGCCAGCAAACCGACTAGCGGCACAGATACGCAGTATTTT; CDR3 protein: CASKPTSGTDTQYF
V gene: TRBV3-1/TRBV3-2; D gene: -; clone size: once; J gene: TRBJ1-2; CDR3 DNA: TGTGCCAGCAGCCTACGCACCCGGGGCTACACCTTC; CDR3 protein: CASSLRTRGYTF
V gene: TRBV29-1; D gene: -; clone size: -; J gene: TRBJ2-3; CDR3 DNA: TGCAGCGCCTTCGGAGGGATAGATACGCAGTATTTT; CDR3 protein: CSAFGGIDTQYF
V gene: TRBV29-1; D gene: -; clone size: -; J gene: TRBJ2-7; CDR3 DNA: TGCAGCGTTGCGCGAAAGGGGGGGTTGGAGTACTTC; CDR3 protein: CSVARKGGLEYF
V gene: TRBV6-1; D gene: -; clone size: -; J gene: TRBJ1-2; CDR3 DNA: TGTGCCAGCAGTGAAGCTCCCGGGGGGGGCTACACCTTC; CDR3 protein: CASSEAPGGGYTF
V gene: TRBV28; D gene: TRBD1; clone size: once; J gene: TRBJ1-1; CDR3 DNA: TGTGCCAGCAGTTTCGGGACAGGGGGCGGTTCACGAGCTTTCTTT; CDR3 protein: CASSFGTGGGSRAFF
V gene: TRBV24-1; D gene: -; clone size: -; J gene: TRBJ2-1; CDR3 DNA: TGTGCCACCAGTGATCCTGGGGGGGGCGCAGGGAATGAGCAGTTCTTC; CDR3 protein: CATSDPGGGAGNEQFF
V gene: TRBV28; D gene: -; clone size: -; J gene: TRBJ1-5; CDR3 DNA: TGTGCCACCGCTGAATGGAGGCTCACCCGGGGTCAGCCCCAGCATTTT; CDR3 protein: CATAEWRLTRGQPQHF
V gene: TRBV9; D gene: TRBD2; clone size: -; J gene: TRBJ2-1; CDR3 DNA: TGTGCCAGCAGCGTCGAGGCGGCTAGCGGGGGGAATGAGCAGTTCTTC; CDR3 protein: CASSVEAASGGNEQFF
V gene: TRBV30; D gene: -; clone size: -; J gene: TRBJ1-1; CDR3 DNA: TGTGCCTGGAGTGTAAATGAGTCCCCAGCTTTCTTT; CDR3 protein: CAWSVNESPAFF
V gene: TRBV6-5; D gene: -; clone size: -; J gene: TRBJ1-2; CDR3 DNA: TGTGCCAGCACCCAGGCTGGCGGGGGGGACTATGGCTACACCTTC; CDR3 protein: CASTQAGGGDYGYTF
V gene: TRBV7-2; D gene: TRBD1; clone size: few; J gene: TRBJ1-1; CDR3 DNA: TGTGCCAGCAGCTCCAGCTACAGGGGAGAAGCTTTCTTT; CDR3 protein: CASSSSYRGEAFF
V gene: TRBV24-1; D gene: TRBD1; clone size: -; J gene: TRBJ1-1; CDR3 DNA: TGTGCCACCAGTGACTCCGGACAGGGGGGCACTGAAGCTTTCTTT; CDR3 protein: CATSDSGQGGTEAFF
V gene: TRBV2; D gene: -; clone size: -; J gene: TRBJ1-1; CDR3 DNA: TGTGCCAGCAGTGGGGGCCGGGCCTTGAACACTGAAGCTTTCTTT; CDR3 protein: CASSGGRALNTEAFF
V gene: TRBV18; D gene: -; clone size: -; J gene: TRBJ2-7; CDR3 DNA: TGTGCCAGCTCACCATTTTCAACCTACGAGCAGTACTTC; CDR3 protein: CASSPFSTYEQYF
V gene: TRBV30; D gene: -; clone size: -; J gene: TRBJ1-2; CDR3 DNA: TGTGCCTGGAGTGAGGGGTACAGTGGCTACACCTTC; CDR3 protein: CAWSEGYSGYTF
V gene: TRBV24-1; D gene: -; clone size: -; J gene: TRBJ2-1; CDR3 DNA: TGTGCCACTGAGGTTTACAATGAGCAGTTCTTC; CDR3 protein: CATEVYNEQFF
V gene: TRBV28; D gene: -; clone size: few; J gene: TRBJ2-7; CDR3 DNA: TGTGCCAGCAGTAAAACCGGGATCTACTACGAGCAGTACTTC; CDR3 protein: CASSKTGIYYEQYF
V gene: TRBV10-2; D gene: TRBD2; clone size: -; J gene: TRBJ2-1; CDR3 DNA: TGCGCCAGCAGTCGACTAGCGGGGTTCACGGGGGATGAGCAGTTCTTC; CDR3 protein: CASSRLAGFTGDEQFF
V gene: TRBV14; D gene: -; clone size: -; J gene: TRBJ2-5; CDR3 DNA: TGTGCCAGCAGCCCCCGCGCAAGTGGAGAGACCCAGTACTTC; CDR3 protein: CASSPRASGETQYF
V gene: TRBV24-1; D gene: TRBD2; clone size: -; J gene: TRBJ2-3; CDR3 DNA: TGTGCCACCAGTGATTCCCGACTAGCGGGTTCTGAGGATACGCAGTATTTT; CDR3 protein: CATSDSRLAGSEDTQYF
V gene: TRBV19; D gene: -; clone size: -; J gene: TRBJ1-5; CDR3 DNA: TGTGCCAGTAGGGCCGGTGAGGGAGGTCAGCCCCAGCATTTT; CDR3 protein: CASRAGEGGQPQHF
V gene: TRBV19; D gene: TRBD1; clone size: once; J gene: TRBJ2-6; CDR3 DNA: TGTGCCAGTAGCGCCAATCTACCCGGGACAGGTTCTGGAGGGGCCAACGTCCTGACTTTC; CDR3 protein: CASSANLPGTGSGGANVLTF
V gene: TRBV19; D gene: TRBD2; clone size: -; J gene: TRBJ2-1; CDR3 DNA: TGTGCCAGTAGGAAACTAGCGGACTACAATGAGCAGTTCTTC; CDR3 protein: CASRKLADYNEQFF
V gene: TRBV20-1; D gene: -; clone size: -; J gene: TRBJ1-5; CDR3 DNA: TGCAGTGCTGGCCGTCAGCCCCAGCATTTT; CDR3 protein: CSAGRQPQHF
V gene: TRBV25-1; D gene: TRBD1; clone size: -; J gene: TRBJ2-7; CDR3 DNA: TGTGCCAGCAGTGAAACAGGGGTGTCCTACGAGCAGTACTTC; CDR3 protein: CASSETGVSYEQYF
V gene: TRBV2; D gene: -; clone size: -; J gene: TRBJ2-1; CDR3 DNA: TGTGCCAGCAGTGAGTCGGGGATTACCTACAATGAGCAGTTCTTC; CDR3 protein: CASSESGITYNEQFF
V gene: TRBV19; D gene: -; clone size: -; J gene: TRBJ2-3; CDR3 DNA: TGTGCCAGTAAGGAGCGGAGCACAGATACGCAGTATTTT; CDR3 protein: CASKERSTDTQYF